Below are 7 T cell receptor beta chains sequenced from a single sample in a study of molecular identifiers for immune sequencing clone quantification. TCRdb recomputed calls from the PCR reads with MiXCR, one row per CDR3 protein. The sample includes about half a million distinct CDR3 sequences, about 22% of them seen just once. Specimen: naive CD8+ T cells from blood, with Jurkat cell RNA spiked in. Subset denoted: FACS-sorted CD8+CD4-CCR7+CD45RA+ naive T cells. These receptor sequences come from a human donor in good health. Some libraries in this study had Jurkat cell RNA spiked in.

Worth noting for this clonotype: Possible read error: a much larger clone is one base away. The chain uses TRBV5-4 and TRBJ1-1; no clear D gene. CDR1 and CDR2 (germline): SGHNT, YYREEE (reference sequence). This CDR3 has 12 residues. Trimming took 0 bases from V and 12 from J, leaving 12 bases between them. CDR3 bases: TGTGCCAGCAGCTTGGGTGGTAAGGAAACTTTCTTT. Translated, it gives CASSLGGKETFF.

This clonotype was counted many times. This chain connects TRBV5-5 to TRBJ2-5, with TRBD1 matching 10 bases. The germline CDR1 and CDR2 sequences are SGHKS and YYEKEE (reference sequence). This CDR3 is built from 17 residues. V dropped 5 bases and J dropped 3; count of bases not matched to a gene: 13. As DNA, the CDR3 is TGTGCCAGCAGTTTCACCGGGACAGGGGTATTGGAAGAGACCCAGTACTTC. Translating it yields CASSFTGTGVLEETQYF.

This chain joins TRBV4-3 and TRBJ2-1; D is possibly TRBD1 or TRBD2 (5 bases each). The V and J ends lost 0 bases and 4 bases respectively, with 19 bases between them. Looked up from germline, CDR1 is LGHNA and CDR2 is YSLEER. The CDR3 extends over 18 amino acids. The CDR3 here is CASSQDLGGPRPYNEQFF. DNA for the CDR3: TGCGCCAGCAGCCAAGATCTTGGGGGACCTCGGCCTTACAATGAGCAGTTCTTC.

This clonotype turned up a few times. The rearrangement joins TRBV19 to TRBJ2-7; D is ambiguous. Trimming took 3 bases from V and 5 from J, leaving 20 bases between them. This CDR3 is 16 amino acids long. Germline loops: CDR1 LNHDA, CDR2 SQIVND (reference sequence). Here the CDR3 reads CASSITRHNTMNEQYF. CDR3 nucleotides: TGTGCCAGTAGTATCACCCGGCACAACACTATGAACGAGCAGTACTTC.

This clonotype came up many times. The chain has TRBV3-1 and TRBJ2-3, with TRBD2 identical over 11 bases. Per the germline V gene, CDR1 is LGHDT and CDR2 is YNNKEL (reference sequence). CDR3 length equals 16 residues. Trimming cost V 4 bases and J 7 bases; bases outside gene matches: 10. CDR3 residues: CASSLGLAAEIHTQYF. Written as DNA, the CDR3 is TGTGCCAGCAGCCTGGGACTAGCGGCCGAAATCCATACGCAGTATTTT.

This clonotype was detected ten times or more. This sequence joins TRBV6-5 and TRBJ1-1; TRBD1 aligns across 10 bases. Germline CDR1 is MNHEY and CDR2 is SVGAGI. This CDR3 is 14 amino acids long. The V segment lost 5 bases and the J segment 4 bases; nucleotides outside the gene matches: 4. CDR3 sequence (DNA): TGTGCCAGCAGTCTTTGGACAGGGGGCACTGAAGCTTTCTTT. Protein product: CASSLWTGGTEAFF.

This clonotype was counted once. Being one base from a much bigger clone, this may be a read error. The rearrangement joins TRBV5-3 to TRBJ2-7; 9 nucleotides line up with TRBD2. TRBV5-3 qualifies as an ORF whose function is uncertain. Trimming at V came to 8 bases and at J to 2 bases, leaving 11 bases not matched to a gene. The CDR3 runs to 15 residues. CDR3 protein: CASGFGAGGAYEQYF. CDR3 DNA: TGTGCCAGCGGCTTTGGGGCGGGAGGGGCCTACGAGCAGTACTTC.